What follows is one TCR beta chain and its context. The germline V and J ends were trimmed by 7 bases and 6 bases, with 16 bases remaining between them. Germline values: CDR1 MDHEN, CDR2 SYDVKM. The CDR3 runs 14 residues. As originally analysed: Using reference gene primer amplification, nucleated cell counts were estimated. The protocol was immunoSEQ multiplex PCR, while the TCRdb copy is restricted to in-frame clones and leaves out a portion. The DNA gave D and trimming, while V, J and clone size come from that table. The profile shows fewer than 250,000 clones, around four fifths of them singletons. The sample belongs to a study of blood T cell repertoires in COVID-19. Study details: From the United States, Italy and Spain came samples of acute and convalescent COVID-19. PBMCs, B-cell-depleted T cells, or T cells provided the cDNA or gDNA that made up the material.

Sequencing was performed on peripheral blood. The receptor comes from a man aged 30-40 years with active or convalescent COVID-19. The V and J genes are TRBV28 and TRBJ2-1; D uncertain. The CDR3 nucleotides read TGTGCCAGCACCACACCCTTTCCAACCAATGAGCAGTTCTTC. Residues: CASTTPFPTNEQFF. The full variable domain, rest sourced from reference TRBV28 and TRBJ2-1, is DVKVTQSSRYLVKRTGEKVFLECVQDMDHENMFWYRQDPGLGLRLIYFSYDVKMKEKGDIPEGYSVSREKKERFSLILESASTNQTSMYLCASTTPFPTNEQFFGPGTRLTVL.